This T cell receptor (beta chain) was found in a study of T-cell memory formation after mild COVID-19. Whole-study context: TCR clusters were mostly confined to one donor each.

The CDR3 is 14 amino acids. Germline CDR1 and CDR2: KGHSH and LQKENI. V shed 5 bases and J shed 0 bases, with 8 bases lying between them. Comment on this clonotype: Antigen: not known.

In TCRdb, the 5' RACE reads were re-called with MiXCR into one record per CDR3 protein. The sample shows fewer than 200,000 distinct CDR3 sequences, less than 20% of them seen only once. Study findings and constraints: Clones contracting over day 15 to 85 were CD4/CD8 balanced, with later expanders leaning CD4+. Researchers report contracting CD4+ clones mostly in CM and EM, with CD8+ clones in EMRA.

Sequencing input: PBMCs or a T cell subset sorted from them (not recorded which). The clonotype originates from a man younger than 30 who had mild COVID-19 (a few samples of this study predate the infection). Cell type and time point are not known. This chain connects TRBV18 to TRBJ1-5; a possible D gene is TRBD1 (5 bases). Written as DNA, the CDR3 is TGTGCCAGCTCAGTGGACATTAGCAATCAGCCCCAGCATTTT. Protein product: CASSVDISNQPQHF.